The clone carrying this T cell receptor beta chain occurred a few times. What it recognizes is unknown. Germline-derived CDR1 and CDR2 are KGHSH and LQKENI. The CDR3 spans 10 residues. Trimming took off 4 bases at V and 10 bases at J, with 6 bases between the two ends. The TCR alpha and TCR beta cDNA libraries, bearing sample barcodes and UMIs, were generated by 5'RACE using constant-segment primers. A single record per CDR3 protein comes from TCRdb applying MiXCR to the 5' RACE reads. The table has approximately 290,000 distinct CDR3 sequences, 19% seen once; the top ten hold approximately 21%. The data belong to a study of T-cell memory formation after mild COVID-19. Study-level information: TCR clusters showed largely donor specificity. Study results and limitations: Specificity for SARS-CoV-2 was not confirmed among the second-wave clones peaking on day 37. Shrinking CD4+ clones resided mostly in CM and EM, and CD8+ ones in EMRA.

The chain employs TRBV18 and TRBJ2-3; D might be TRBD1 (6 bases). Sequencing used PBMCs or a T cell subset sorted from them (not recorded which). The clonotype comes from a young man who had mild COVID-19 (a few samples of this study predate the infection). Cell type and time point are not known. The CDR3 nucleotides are TGTGCCAGCTCACAGGGGGCGCAGTATTTT. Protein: CASSQGAQYF.